This T cell receptor beta chain originates from a study of T cells after yellow fever vaccination. Overall study context: Preparation of fractions with low cell numbers was performed using SMART-Seq v4 Ultra Low Input.

TCRdb passed the 5' RACE reads through MiXCR, listing each CDR3 protein once. Of 150,000 to 200,000 distinct CDR3 sequences listed, approximately 6.2% are singletons. This clonotype was recorded many times. This clonotype was sampled from a man aged 18-30 years who received the YFV17D yellow fever vaccine. The material was CD4+ T cells sorted from PBMCs, obtained on the day of the first yellow fever vaccination.

The CDR3 DNA reads as TGTGCCAGCAGCCCTACAGGGGCTGGAAACACCATATATTTT. This codes for CASSPTGAGNTIYF. The V and J genes are TRBV7-2 and TRBJ1-3, with TRBD1 identical over 7 bases. The CDR3 has 14 residues. Germline-derived CDR1 and CDR2 are SGHTA and FQGNSA. V lost 5 bases, J lost 2 bases, and 3 bases stayed unmatched.